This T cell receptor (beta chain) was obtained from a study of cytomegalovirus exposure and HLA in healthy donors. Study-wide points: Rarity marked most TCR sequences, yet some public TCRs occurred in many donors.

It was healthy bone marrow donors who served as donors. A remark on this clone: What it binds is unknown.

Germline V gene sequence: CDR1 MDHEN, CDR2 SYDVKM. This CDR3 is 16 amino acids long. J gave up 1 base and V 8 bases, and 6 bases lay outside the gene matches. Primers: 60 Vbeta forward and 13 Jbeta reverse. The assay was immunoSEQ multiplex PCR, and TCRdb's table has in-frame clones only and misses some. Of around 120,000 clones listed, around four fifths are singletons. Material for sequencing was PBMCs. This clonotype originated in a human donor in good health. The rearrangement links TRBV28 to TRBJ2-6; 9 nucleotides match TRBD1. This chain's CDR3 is CASGWGTGSGANVLTF. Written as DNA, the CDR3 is TGTGCCAGCGGGTGGGGGACAGGGTCTGGGGCCAACGTCCTGACTTTC.